Below, 31 T cell receptor beta chains from the same sample are listed, as sequenced in a study of T cell responses to AZD1222 COVID-19 vaccine. TCRdb's copy holds only in-frame clones and misses some; the assay was immunoSEQ multiplex PCR. The sample holds 100,000 to 150,000 clones, around 83% seen once. The sample consisted of peripheral blood, taken 28 days after the second AZD1222 dose. These receptor sequences come from an adult who received the AZD1222 COVID-19 vaccine.

A note on this clone: The sample holds other DNA sequences that translate to the same CDR3. The V and J genes are TRBV12-3 or TRBV12-4 and TRBJ2-7; no firm D call. Trimming stripped 3 bases from V and 5 bases from J, with 8 bases between. CDR3 length: 12 residues. CDR3: CASSFIRNEQYF. CDR3 bases: TGTGCCAGCAGTTTTATCCGGAACGAGCAGTACTTC.

This chain joins TRBV6-5 and TRBJ1-2; tentative D call: TRBD1 (5 bases). Germline lookup yields CDR1 MNHEY and CDR2 SVGAGI. The V gene lost 0 bases and the J gene lost 3 bases, with 11 bases spanning the gap. The CDR3 is made up of 15 amino acids. This CDR3 reads CASSYSFGGDYGYTF. The DNA of the CDR3 is TGTGCCAGCAGTTACTCCTTCGGGGGGGACTATGGCTACACCTTC.

This chain connects TRBV28 to TRBJ2-7; possible D gene TRBD2, 7 bases. The CDR3 loop spans 11 amino acids. V lost 11 bases to trimming and J lost 4 bases, with 12 bases between them. Germline loops: CDR1 MDHEN, CDR2 SYDVKM. CDR3 in amino acids: CASKGGYEQYF. CDR3 nucleotide sequence: TGTGCCTCGAAGGGGGGGTACGAGCAGTACTTC.

The gene calls are TRBV7-9 and TRBJ1-1, with TRBD1 as a possible D gene (6 bases). The CDR3 spans 15 residues. The germline V gene encodes CDR1 SEHNR and CDR2 FQNEAQ (reference sequence). V was shortened by 5 bases and J by 2 bases, with 15 bases between the two germline ends. CDR3 loop: CASSPTGNVNTEAFF. The CDR3, as DNA: TGTGCCAGCAGCCCCACAGGGAATGTAAACACTGAAGCTTTCTTT.

The chain employs TRBV2 and TRBJ2-3; TRBD1 might be the D (6 bases). CDR1 SNHLY and CDR2 FYNNEI come from the germline V gene. The CDR3 spans 14 residues. The V and J ends lost 5 bases and 2 bases respectively, with 11 bases between them. CDR3 protein: CASSKDSYTDTQYF. The CDR3 coding sequence is TGTGCCAGCAGTAAGGACAGTTACACAGATACGCAGTATTTT.

This clone was detected only once. The rearrangement links TRBV9 to TRBJ1-2; unclear D gene. Between the trimmed V and J ends, which lost 0 bases and 4 bases, there was a span of 13 bases. The V gene's germline CDR1 is SGDLS and CDR2 YYNGEE. CDR3 length: 15 residues. This CDR3 reads CASSVEWRPPYGYTF. DNA for the CDR3: TGTGCCAGCAGCGTAGAATGGAGGCCACCCTATGGCTACACCTTC.

This clone was seen only a few times. The chain carries TRBV18 and TRBJ1-1, with 8 nucleotides matching TRBD1. In germline, CDR1 is KGHSH, CDR2 LQKENI. Trimming took 2 bases from V and 4 from J; bases not matched to a gene: 6. The CDR3 is made up of 15 amino acids. The CDR3 region is CASSPYRGDGTEAFF. CDR3 nucleotide sequence: TGTGCCAGCTCACCATACAGGGGGGATGGCACTGAAGCTTTCTTT.

This clone was observed a handful of times. The chain has TRBV5-6 and TRBJ1-1; TRBD1 agrees at 9 bases. CDR1 is SGHDT and CDR2 is YYEEEE in the germline V gene. This CDR3 comprises 16 residues. The V gene end was trimmed by 3 bases and the J gene end by 4 bases; junction bases not matched to a gene: 10. CDR3 nucleotide sequence: TGTGCCAGCAGCTCCGGGACAGGGAGGAGAGGCACTGAAGCTTTCTTT. As protein: CASSSGTGRRGTEAFF.

The rearrangement joins TRBV7-9 to TRBJ1-1, with D unclear. The V and J ends lost 5 bases and 0 bases respectively, with 7 bases between them. This CDR3 region has 13 residues. CDR1 and CDR2 from the germline V gene are SEHNR and FQNEAQ (reference sequence). The CDR3 bases are TGTGCCAGCAGCCTCTCGTTGAACACTGAAGCTTTCTTT. Protein: CASSLSLNTEAFF.

This chain connects TRBV3-1 (or the pseudogene TRBV3-2) to TRBJ2-5; D perhaps matches TRBD2 (5 bases). Trimming removed 4 bases from V and 1 base from J, with 13 bases in between. The CDR3 runs to 15 residues. From germline, CDR1 is LGHDT and CDR2 YNNKEL (reference sequence). The chain's CDR3 is CASSLGVSVQETQYF. As DNA, the CDR3 is TGTGCCAGCAGCCTCGGGGTTTCTGTCCAAGAGACCCAGTACTTC.

The chain has TRBV11-3 and TRBJ2-1; D is possibly TRBD1 (6 bases). The CDR3 is 13 residues long. The germline V gene encodes CDR1 SGHNT and CDR2 YENEEA. Trimming stripped 8 bases from V and 6 bases from J, with 14 bases between. CDR3 in amino acids: CASAQGMGNEQFF. The CDR3 nucleotides read TGTGCCAGCGCACAGGGAATGGGCAATGAGCAGTTCTTC. The variable domain in full, completed from reference TRBV11-3 and TRBJ2-1, reads EAGVVQSPRYKIIEKKQPVAFWCNPISGHNTLYWYLQNLGQGPELLIRYENEEAVDDSQLPKDRFSAERLKGVDSTLKIQPAELGDSAVYLCASAQGMGNEQFFGPGTRLTVL.

This clone was picked up a small number of times. This chain links TRBV5-1 with TRBJ1-1; 8 nucleotides match TRBD1. The V gene end was trimmed by 3 bases and the J gene end by 4 bases; junction bases not matched to a gene: 5. CDR3 length equals 14 residues. Germline CDR1 and CDR2: SGHRS and YFSETQ. For the CDR3, the DNA is TGCGCCAGCAGCTCGGACAGGGAGGCCACTGAAGCTTTCTTT. Amino acids: CASSSDREATEAFF.

The CDR3, as DNA: TGTGCCAGCAGCTTAGTGAACGGCCAAAGAGCTTTCTTT. This encodes CASSLVNGQRAFF. The genes are TRBV7-2 and TRBJ1-1; no firm D call. The germline gives CDR1 SGHTA, CDR2 FQGNSA. Between the trimmed V and J ends, which lost 1 base and 10 bases, there was a span of 13 bases. The CDR3 runs to 13 residues. The variable domain in full, completed from reference TRBV7-2 and TRBJ1-1, reads GAGVSQSPSNKVTEKGKDVELRCDPISGHTALYWYRQSLGQGLEFLIYFQGNSAPDKSGLPSDRFSAERTGGSVSTLTIQRTQQEDSAVYLCASSLVNGQRAFFGQGTRLTVV.

This chain uses TRBV5-8 with TRBJ2-2; possible D gene TRBD1, 6 bases. The ends were cut back, 5 bases at V and 6 bases at J, with 14 bases in the middle. CDR1 is SGHTS, CDR2 YDEGEE, per germline. The CDR3 spans 14 residues. The CDR3 nucleotides are TGTGCCAGCAGTAGTCTCAGGGGTCCCGGGGAGCTGTTTTTT. Translated, it gives CASSSLRGPGELFF.

This clone appeared once. V gene TRBV24-1 combines with J gene TRBJ2-1; TRBD2 is a possible D gene (6 bases). The CDR3 extends over 16 amino acids. The ends were cut back, 3 bases at V and 8 bases at J, with 19 bases in the middle. Germline V gene data show CDR1 as KGHDR and CDR2 as SFDVKD. The CDR3 bases are TGTGCCACCAGTGATCTCTCTGAGGGACTTCGCGATGAGCAGTTCTTC. It specifies CATSDLSEGLRDEQFF.

The chain's CDR3 is CASSLVGSTGELFF. CDR3 sequence (DNA): TGCGCCAGCAGCTTGGTGGGGAGCACCGGGGAGCTGTTTTTT. This chain links TRBV5-1 with TRBJ2-2, with TRBD2 as a possible D gene (5 bases). The length of the CDR3 is 14 residues. Germline values: CDR1 SGHRS, CDR2 YFSETQ. Trimming left V 0 bases short and J 4 bases short, with 7 bases between.

The chain has TRBV19 and TRBJ1-2; the D is unclear. The CDR3 runs 14 residues. Trimming left V 4 bases short and J 1 base short, with 10 bases between. CDR1 and CDR2 (germline): LNHDA, SQIVND (reference sequence). The CDR3 loop reads CASSRMADNYGYTF. CDR3 sequence (DNA): TGTGCCAGTAGTAGAATGGCGGATAACTATGGCTACACCTTC.

This chain connects TRBV28 to TRBJ2-6; TRBD1 aligns across 7 bases. Unmatched junction bases numbered 10, after V lost 5 bases and J lost 0 bases. The CDR3 has 18 amino acids. Germline-derived CDR1 and CDR2 are MDHEN and SYDVKM. CDR3 loop: CASSPYEGANSGANVLTF. The CDR3, as DNA: TGTGCCAGCAGTCCGTATGAGGGGGCGAACTCTGGGGCCAACGTCCTGACTTTC. Combining the CDR3 with reference TRBV28 and TRBJ2-6 gives the whole variable domain DVKVTQSSRYLVKRTGEKVFLECVQDMDHENMFWYRQDPGLGLRLIYFSYDVKMKEKGDIPEGYSVSREKKERFSLILESASTNQTSMYLCASSPYEGANSGANVLTFGAGSRLTVL.

The chain carries TRBV30 and TRBJ2-1; D unresolved. In germline, CDR1 is GTSNPN, CDR2 SVGIG (reference sequence). CDR3 size: 12 residues. V was pared by 4 bases and J by 10 bases, with 14 bases between. CDR3 nucleotides: TGTGCCTGGAACCCCGGTGGGCTGGAGCAGTTCTTC. This sequence encodes CAWNPGGLEQFF.

The rearrangement joins TRBV7-3 to TRBJ2-1, with D unclear. In germline, CDR1 is SGHTA, CDR2 FQGTGA. This CDR3 contains 12 residues. Trimming removed 4 bases at V and 7 bases at J, with 8 bases between. CDR3 DNA sequence: TGTGCCAGCAGCTCCAGGTTGAATGAGCAGTTCTTC. Translation: CASSSRLNEQFF. Based on the CDR3 plus reference TRBV7-3 and TRBJ2-1, the full variable domain is GAGVSQTPSNKVTEKGKYVELRCDPISGHTALYWYRQSLGQGPEFLIYFQGTGAADDSGLPNDRFFAVRPEGSVSTLKIQRTERGDSAVYLCASSSRLNEQFFGPGTRLTVL.

The table lists this clone with a count of one. The chain combines TRBV19 with TRBJ1-3; D is unclear. The CDR3 is 16 amino acids. Trimming cost V 6 bases and J 2 bases, with 17 bases left between them. The germline gives CDR1 LNHDA, CDR2 SQIVND (reference sequence). Written as DNA, the CDR3 is TGTGCCAGTAGCAAGGGTGGCACCGGCCCTGGAAACACCATATATTTT. Protein product: CASSKGGTGPGNTIYF.

The chain combines TRBV6-5 with TRBJ1-2; D is unclear. V gave up 8 bases and J gave up 3 bases, with 13 bases separating them. Germline V gives CDR1 MNHEY, CDR2 SVGAGI. The CDR3 consists of 13 residues. DNA of the CDR3: TGTGCCAGCCGGAGGGCATCATACTATGGCTACACCTTC. Protein sequence: CASRRASYYGYTF.

This chain joins TRBV6-5 and TRBJ1-1; D not resolved. The CDR3 loop spans 15 amino acids. CDR1 MNHEY and CDR2 SVGAGI come from the germline V gene. V dropped 6 bases and J dropped 1 base, with 15 bases sitting between them. The CDR3 region has the DNA TGTGCCAGCAGCCTTCCCCCGGGAAGGAACACTGAAGCTTTCTTT. Translated: CASSLPPGRNTEAFF.

The chain is built from TRBV6-5 and TRBJ1-2, with D unresolved. With 6 bases removed from V and 6 bases from J, the gap between germline ends came to 20 bases. This CDR3 comprises 15 residues. Germline CDR1 is MNHEY and CDR2 is SVGAGI. CDR3 sequence: CASRPHGGDSDGYTF. The CDR3 coding sequence is TGTGCCAGCAGGCCCCACGGTGGAGACTCGGATGGCTACACCTTC.

V and J are TRBV28 and TRBJ2-5; D gene ambiguous. CDR3 length: 15 residues. V shed 4 bases and J shed 1 base, with 13 bases lying between them. Per the germline V gene, CDR1 is MDHEN and CDR2 is SYDVKM. The CDR3 sequence: CASSSIRATQETQYF. CDR3 in DNA: TGTGCCAGCAGTTCTATTAGGGCGACCCAAGAGACCCAGTACTTC.

The rearrangement uses TRBV7-2 and TRBJ1-5; possibly TRBD1 for D (5 bases). The CDR3 is 14 residues long. Germline CDR1 and CDR2: SGHTA and FQGNSA. V was clipped by 2 bases and J by 4 bases, with 9 bases between them. The CDR3 DNA reads as TGTGCCAGCAGCTTAAGGGGTCTGAATCAGCCCCAGCATTTT. It yields the protein CASSLRGLNQPQHF.

This clone was observed a few times. The chain couples TRBV4-3 to TRBJ2-5; D is undetermined. CDR3 length: 13 residues. Trimming pared 1 base from V and 2 bases from J, leaving 5 bases between. Germline CDR1 reads LGHNA; CDR2 reads YSLEER. The CDR3 coding sequence is TGCGCCAGCAGCCAAGGCCTTCAAGAGACCCAGTACTTC. It translates to CASSQGLQETQYF.

This clone occurred a few times. The conserved closing phenylalanine or tryptophan is absent in this CDR3, likely reflecting a read error. The DNA is omitted, as the CDR3 cannot be located on it reliably, and the CDR3 follows TCRdb's listing. The V and J genes are TRBV7-9 and TRBJ1-1; the D call TRBD1 from the table was never checked on the DNA. The CDR3 numbers 12 amino acids, ends counted. Germline V lookup: CDR1 SEHNR, CDR2 FQNEAQ (reference sequence). The CDR3 sequence: CASSLSSGPSTL.

This clone has just one count. The rearrangement joins TRBV11-2 to TRBJ1-1, with D maybe TRBD1 (5 bases). V was pared by 1 base and J by 3 bases, with 6 bases between. The V gene's germline CDR1 is SGHAT and CDR2 FQNNGV. The CDR3 is 13 residues long. CDR3 nucleotides: TGTGCCAGCAGCTTAGTGGGGGACACTGAAGCTTTCTTT. It specifies CASSLVGDTEAFF.

This clone was recorded a few times. Here the CDR3 reads CASSLTALGQETQYF. The CDR3 nucleotides are TGTGCCAGCAGCTTAACCGCCCTAGGGCAAGAGACCCAGTACTTC. This chain connects TRBV7-3 to TRBJ2-5; D remains unclear. Trimming removed 0 bases at V and 2 bases at J, with 10 bases between. Per the germline V gene, CDR1 is SGHTA and CDR2 is FQGTGA. CDR3 length: 15 residues.

The V and J genes are TRBV7-2 and TRBJ1-5; D uncertain. CDR3 size: 16 residues. The germline CDR1 and CDR2 sequences are SGHTA and FQGNSA. The V end lost 2 bases, the J end lost 0 bases, and 11 bases lay between the germline ends. The CDR3 DNA reads TGTGCCAGCAGCTTACACGGGCCTGTTAGCAATCAGCCCCAGCATTTT. Translating gives CASSLHGPVSNQPQHF.